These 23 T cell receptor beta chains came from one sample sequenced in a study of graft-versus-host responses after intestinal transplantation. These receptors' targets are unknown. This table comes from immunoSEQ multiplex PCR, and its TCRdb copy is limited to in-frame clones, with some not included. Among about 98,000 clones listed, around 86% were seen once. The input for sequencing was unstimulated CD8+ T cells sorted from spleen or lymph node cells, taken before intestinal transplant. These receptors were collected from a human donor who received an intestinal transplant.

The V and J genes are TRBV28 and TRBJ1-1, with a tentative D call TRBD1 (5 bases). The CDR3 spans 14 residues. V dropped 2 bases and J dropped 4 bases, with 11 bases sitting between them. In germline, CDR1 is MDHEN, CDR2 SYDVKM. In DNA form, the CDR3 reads TGTGCCAGCAGTTTAGAGGGGAGTGGCACTGAAGCTTTCTTT. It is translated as CASSLEGSGTEAFF.

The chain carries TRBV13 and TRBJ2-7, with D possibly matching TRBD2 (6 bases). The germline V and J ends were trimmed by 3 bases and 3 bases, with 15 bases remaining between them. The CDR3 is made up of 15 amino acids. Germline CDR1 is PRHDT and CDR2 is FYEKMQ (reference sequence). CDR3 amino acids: CASSFRRDLDYEQYF. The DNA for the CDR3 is TGTGCCAGCAGCTTCCGAAGGGACTTAGACTACGAGCAGTACTTC.

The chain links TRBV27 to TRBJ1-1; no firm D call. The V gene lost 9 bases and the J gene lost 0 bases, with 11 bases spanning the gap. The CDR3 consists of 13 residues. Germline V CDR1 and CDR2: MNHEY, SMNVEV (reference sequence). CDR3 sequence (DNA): TGTGCCAGTTCCGGGCACCTGAACACTGAAGCTTTCTTT. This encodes CASSGHLNTEAFF.

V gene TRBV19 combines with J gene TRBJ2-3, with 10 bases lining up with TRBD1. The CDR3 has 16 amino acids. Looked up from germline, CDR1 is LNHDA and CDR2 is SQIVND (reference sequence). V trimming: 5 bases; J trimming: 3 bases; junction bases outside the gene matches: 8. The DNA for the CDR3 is TGTGCCAGTAGTTTCGGACAGGGGGGGTTGACAGATACGCAGTATTTT. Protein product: CASSFGQGGLTDTQYF.

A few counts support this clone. This chain's CDR3 is CASSLEGRTYEQYF. In nucleotides, the CDR3 is TGTGCCAGCAGCTTGGAGGGGCGTACCTACGAGCAGTACTTC. The chain links TRBV5-6 to TRBJ2-7; D might be TRBD1 (5 bases). The CDR3 spans 14 residues. Between the trimmed V and J ends, which lost 0 bases and 2 bases, there was a span of 9 bases. Germline V CDR1 and CDR2: SGHDT, YYEEEE.

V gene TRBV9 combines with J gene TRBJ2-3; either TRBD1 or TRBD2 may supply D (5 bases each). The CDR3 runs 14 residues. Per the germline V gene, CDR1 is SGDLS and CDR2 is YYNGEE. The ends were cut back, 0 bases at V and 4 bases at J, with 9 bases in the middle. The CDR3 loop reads CASSVAGTADTQYF. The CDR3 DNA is TGTGCCAGCAGCGTAGCGGGGACCGCAGATACGCAGTATTTT.

In DNA, the CDR3 is TGTGCCAGCACCAAGGGTGAGGGTACGTTCTTC. The encoded protein is CASTKGEGTFF. This chain joins TRBV6-5 and TRBJ2-1, with D possibly matching TRBD2 (5 bases). CDR1 MNHEY and CDR2 SVGAGI come from the germline V gene. V was trimmed by 7 bases and J by 15 bases, leaving 16 bases between them. The CDR3 runs to 11 residues.

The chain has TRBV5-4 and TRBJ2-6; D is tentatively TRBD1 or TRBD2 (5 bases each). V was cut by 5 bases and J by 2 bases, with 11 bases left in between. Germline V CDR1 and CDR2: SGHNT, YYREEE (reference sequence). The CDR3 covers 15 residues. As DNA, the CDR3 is TGTGCCAGCAGATTACGGGGCGCTGGGGCCAACGTCCTGACTTTC. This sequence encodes CASRLRGAGANVLTF.

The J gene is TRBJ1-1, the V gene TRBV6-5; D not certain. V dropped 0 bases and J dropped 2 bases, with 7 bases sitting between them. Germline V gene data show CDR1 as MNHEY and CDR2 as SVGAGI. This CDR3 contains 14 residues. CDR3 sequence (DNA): TGTGCCAGCAGTTACTCGGGCGGTAACACTGAAGCTTTCTTT. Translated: CASSYSGGNTEAFF.

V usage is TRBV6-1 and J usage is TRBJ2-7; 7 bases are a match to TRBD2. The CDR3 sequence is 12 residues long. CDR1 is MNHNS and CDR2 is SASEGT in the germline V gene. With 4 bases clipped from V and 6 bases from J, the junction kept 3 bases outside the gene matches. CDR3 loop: CASSGLAGEQYF. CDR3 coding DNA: TGTGCCAGCAGTGGATTAGCGGGCGAGCAGTACTTC.

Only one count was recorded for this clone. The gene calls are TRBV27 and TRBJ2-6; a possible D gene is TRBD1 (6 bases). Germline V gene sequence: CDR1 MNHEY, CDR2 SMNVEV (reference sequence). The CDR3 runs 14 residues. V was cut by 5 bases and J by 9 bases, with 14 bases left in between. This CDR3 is CASSIRTADNVLTF. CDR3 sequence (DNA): TGTGCCAGCAGTATTCGGACAGCAGACAACGTCCTGACTTTC.

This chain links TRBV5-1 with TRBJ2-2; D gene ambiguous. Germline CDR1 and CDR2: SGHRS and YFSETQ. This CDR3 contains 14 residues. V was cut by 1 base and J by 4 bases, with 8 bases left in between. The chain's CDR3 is CASSLRVSTGELFF. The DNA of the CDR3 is TGCGCCAGCAGCTTGCGAGTCTCCACCGGGGAGCTGTTTTTT.

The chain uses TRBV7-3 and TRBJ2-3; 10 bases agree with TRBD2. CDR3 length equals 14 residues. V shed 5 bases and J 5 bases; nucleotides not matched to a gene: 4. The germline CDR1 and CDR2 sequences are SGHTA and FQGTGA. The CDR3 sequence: CASSISGRGDTQYF. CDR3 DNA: TGTGCCAGCAGCATAAGCGGGAGGGGAGATACGCAGTATTTT.

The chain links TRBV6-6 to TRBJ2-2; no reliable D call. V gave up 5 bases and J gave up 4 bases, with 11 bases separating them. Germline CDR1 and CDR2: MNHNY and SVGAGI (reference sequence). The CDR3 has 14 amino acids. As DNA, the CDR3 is TGTGCCAGCAGTCTCCCCCCGAGCACCGGGGAGCTGTTTTTT. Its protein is CASSLPPSTGELFF.

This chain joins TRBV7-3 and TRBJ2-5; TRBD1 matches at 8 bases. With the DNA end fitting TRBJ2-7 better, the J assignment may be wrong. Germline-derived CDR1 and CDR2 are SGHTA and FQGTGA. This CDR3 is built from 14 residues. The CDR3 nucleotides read TGTGCCAGCAGCTTCGGGACAGGTGCCTACGAGCAGTACTTC. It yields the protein CASSFGTGAYEQYF.

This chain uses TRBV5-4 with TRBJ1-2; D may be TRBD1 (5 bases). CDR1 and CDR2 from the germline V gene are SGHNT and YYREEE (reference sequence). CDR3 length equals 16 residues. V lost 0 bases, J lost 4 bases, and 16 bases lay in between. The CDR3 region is CASSLGPRGPIYGYTF. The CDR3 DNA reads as TGTGCCAGCAGCTTGGGCCCCCGGGGCCCAATCTATGGCTACACCTTC.

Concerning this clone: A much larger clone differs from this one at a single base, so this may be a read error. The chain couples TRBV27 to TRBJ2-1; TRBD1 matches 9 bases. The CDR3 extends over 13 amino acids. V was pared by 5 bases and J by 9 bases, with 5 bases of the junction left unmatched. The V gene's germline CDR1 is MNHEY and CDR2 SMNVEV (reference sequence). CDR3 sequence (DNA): TGTGCCAGCAGTGCTTTGGGACAGGGTGAGCAGTTCTTC. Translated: CASSALGQGEQFF.

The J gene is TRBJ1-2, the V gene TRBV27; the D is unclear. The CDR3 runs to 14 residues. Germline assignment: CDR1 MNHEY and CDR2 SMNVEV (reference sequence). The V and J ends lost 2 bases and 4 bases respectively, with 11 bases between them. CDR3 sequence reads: CASSLDLSSYGYTF. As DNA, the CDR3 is TGTGCCAGCAGTTTAGATCTTAGTAGCTATGGCTACACCTTC.

The CDR3 coding sequence is TGCGCCAGCAGGGACGGGTACCTATATTCTGAGCAGTTCTTC. It encodes CASRDGYLYSEQFF. The gene calls are TRBV5-1 and TRBJ2-1; D ambiguous. The CDR3 runs 14 residues. Trimming pared 5 bases from V and 9 bases from J, leaving 18 bases between. Germline V gene data show CDR1 as SGHRS and CDR2 as YFSETQ.

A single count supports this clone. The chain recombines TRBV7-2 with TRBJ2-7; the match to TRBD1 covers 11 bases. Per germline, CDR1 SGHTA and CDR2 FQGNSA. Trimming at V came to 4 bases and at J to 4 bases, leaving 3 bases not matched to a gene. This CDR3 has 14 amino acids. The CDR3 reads CASSYGTGGYEQYF. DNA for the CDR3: TGTGCCAGCAGCTACGGGACAGGGGGTTACGAGCAGTACTTC.

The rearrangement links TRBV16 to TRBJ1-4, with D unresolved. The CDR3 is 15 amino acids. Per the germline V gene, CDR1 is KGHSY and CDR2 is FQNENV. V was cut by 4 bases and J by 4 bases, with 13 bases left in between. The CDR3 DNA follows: TGTGCCAGCAGCCGCGAGGACGGAGTTAATGAAAAACTGTTTTTT. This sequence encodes CASSREDGVNEKLFF.

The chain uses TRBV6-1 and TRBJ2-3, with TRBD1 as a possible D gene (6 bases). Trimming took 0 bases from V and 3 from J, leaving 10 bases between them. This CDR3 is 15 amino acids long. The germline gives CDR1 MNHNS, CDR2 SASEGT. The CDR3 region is CASSEARRGTDTQYF. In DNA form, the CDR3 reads TGTGCCAGCAGTGAAGCGCGTAGGGGGACAGATACGCAGTATTTT.

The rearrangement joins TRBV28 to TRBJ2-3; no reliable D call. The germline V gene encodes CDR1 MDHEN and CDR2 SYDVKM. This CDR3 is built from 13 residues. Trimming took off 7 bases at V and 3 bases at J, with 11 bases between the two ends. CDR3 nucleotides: TGTGCCAGCAAGCGTCCCGAGACAGATACGCAGTATTTT. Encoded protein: CASKRPETDTQYF.